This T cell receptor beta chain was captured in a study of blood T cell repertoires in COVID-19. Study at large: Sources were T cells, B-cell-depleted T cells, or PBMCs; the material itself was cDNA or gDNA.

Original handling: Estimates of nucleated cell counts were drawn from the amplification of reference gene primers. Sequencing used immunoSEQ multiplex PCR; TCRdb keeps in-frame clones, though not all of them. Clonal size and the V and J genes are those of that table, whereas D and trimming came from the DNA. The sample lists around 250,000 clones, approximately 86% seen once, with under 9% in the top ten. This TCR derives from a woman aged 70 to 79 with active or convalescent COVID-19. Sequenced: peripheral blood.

The CDR3 loop is CASSTGEGSDEKLFF. The CDR3 DNA is TGTGCCAGCAGCACGGGTGAGGGCTCGGATGAAAAACTGTTTTTT. The rearrangement uses TRBV9 and TRBJ1-4; D is undetermined. Germline CDR1 is SGDLS and CDR2 is YYNGEE. Trimming removed 4 bases from V and 6 bases from J, with 16 bases in between. The CDR3 is 15 amino acids.